Detailed here is one T cell receptor beta chain. CDR3 length: 14 residues. V shed 2 bases and J shed 8 bases, with 12 bases lying between them. Germline CDR1 and CDR2: MDHEN and SYDVKM. Recovered participants had two consecutive negative NP/OP PCR tests, healthcare professional clearance, or symptom resolution. The data belong to a study of blood T cell repertoires in COVID-19. Original methodology: Amplified reference gene primers provided the basis for estimating nucleated cell counts. TCRdb's copy holds only in-frame clones and misses some; the assay was immunoSEQ multiplex PCR. That table supplies the V and J calls and clone size; D and trimming were determined from the DNA. The sample holds approximately 350,000 clones, 85% to 90% seen once.

The chain combines TRBV28 with TRBJ1-4, with D tentatively TRBD1 (6 bases). This TCR came from a man aged 18 to 35 who had recovered from COVID-19. Sequenced sample: PBMCs or T cells enriched from blood (not recorded which). This chain's CDR3 is CASSLGQWNEKLFF. The CDR3 DNA is TGTGCCAGCAGTTTAGGACAGTGGAACGAAAAACTGTTTTTT.